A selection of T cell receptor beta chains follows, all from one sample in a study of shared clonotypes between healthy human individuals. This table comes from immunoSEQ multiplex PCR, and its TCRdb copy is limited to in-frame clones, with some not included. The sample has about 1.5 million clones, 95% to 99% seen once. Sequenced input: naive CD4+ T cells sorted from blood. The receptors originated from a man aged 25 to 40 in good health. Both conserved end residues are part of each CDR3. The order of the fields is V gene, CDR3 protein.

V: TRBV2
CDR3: CASSMGGNQPQHF

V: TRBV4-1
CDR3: CASSQATSYEQYF

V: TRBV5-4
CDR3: CASSLGGVGANVLTF

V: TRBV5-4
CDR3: CASSFSGSTYNEQFF

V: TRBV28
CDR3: CATLGQETGHRYYNEQFF

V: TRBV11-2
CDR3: CASSLQLADTQYF

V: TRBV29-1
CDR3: CSVELRVGQPQHF

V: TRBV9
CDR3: CASSFGQEVETQYF

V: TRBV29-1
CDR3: CSGGTVYTDTQYF

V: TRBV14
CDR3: CASSPLPGSSYNEQFF

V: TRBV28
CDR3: CASSTSGQGPYEQYF

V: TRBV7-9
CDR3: CASSLGALAGQTYNEQFF

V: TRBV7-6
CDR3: CASSPRINGLAGGHQETQYF

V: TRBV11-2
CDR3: CASSLGPGQKETQYF

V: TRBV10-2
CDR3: CATGDGSNQPQHF

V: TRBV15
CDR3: CATSRGLGTGVDQPQHF

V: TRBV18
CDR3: CASSQDGRDTGELFF

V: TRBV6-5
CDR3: CASSYALASEQYF

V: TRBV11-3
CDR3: CASSPLAGTTDTQYF

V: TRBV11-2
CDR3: CASSHPYGSSYEQYF

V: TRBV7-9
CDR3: CASSLEGGRVGEQFF